This TCR beta chain comes out of a study of cytomegalovirus exposure and HLA in healthy donors. Study-wide results and limits: Reportedly, cytomegalovirus status was diagnosed with high sensitivity and specificity. Per a prior analysis, the majority of TCR beta V segments were productive roughly 90% or roughly 30% of the time. In vitro confirmation showed three CMV-associated chains to be CMV antigen specific.

This clone was picked up one time. Its specificity is unknown. V was cut by 0 bases and J by 2 bases, with 7 bases left in between. CDR1 and CDR2 (germline): LGHNA, YSLEER. The CDR3 is 14 residues long. A multiplex PCR was run with 60 Vbeta primers and 13 Jbeta primers. TCRdb's table, derived via immunoSEQ multiplex PCR, lists solely in-frame clones and lacks some. Altogether over 150,000 clones are present, 70% to 85% being singletons, with the ten largest covering 0.098%. This receptor was identified in a boy aged 2-9 years in good health and CMV-seronegative. The chain employs TRBV4-3 and TRBJ1-1; tentatively, D is TRBD1 (5 bases). Material: PBMCs. DNA of the CDR3: TGCGCCAGCAGCCAAGACGGGGGAAACACTGAAGCTTTCTTT. Its translation is CASSQDGGNTEAFF.